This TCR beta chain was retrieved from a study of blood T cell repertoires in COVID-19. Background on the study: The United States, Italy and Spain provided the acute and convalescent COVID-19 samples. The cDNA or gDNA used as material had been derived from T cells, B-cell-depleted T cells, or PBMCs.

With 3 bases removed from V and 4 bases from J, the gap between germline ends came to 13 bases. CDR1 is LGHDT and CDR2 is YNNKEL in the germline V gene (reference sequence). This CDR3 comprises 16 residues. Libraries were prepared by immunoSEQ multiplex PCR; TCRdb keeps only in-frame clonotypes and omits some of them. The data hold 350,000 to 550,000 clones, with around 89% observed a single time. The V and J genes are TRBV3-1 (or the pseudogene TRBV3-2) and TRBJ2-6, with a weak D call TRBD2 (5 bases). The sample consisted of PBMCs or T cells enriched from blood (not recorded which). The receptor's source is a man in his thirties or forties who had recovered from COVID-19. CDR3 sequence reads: CASSHLPGTGANVLTF. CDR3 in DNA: TGTGCCAGCAGCCACCTTCCGGGAACCGGGGCCAACGTCCTGACTTTC.